This T cell receptor (beta chain) was obtained from a study of T cells in Graves' hyperthyroidism and ophthalmopathy. This clonotype was observed a few times. TCR beta CDR3 regions were amplified from RNA. RT-PCR in the first round (using the HTBI primer set) targeted the TCR CDR3. TCRdb recomputed calls from the multiplex PCR reads with MiXCR, one row per CDR3 protein. The table has more than 450,000 distinct CDR3 sequences, about 20% seen once. The sequence came from a man aged 35-49 years with Graves' ophthalmopathy. The sequenced sample was blood.

CDR3 residues: CASSLGTLIALHF. In DNA, the CDR3 is TGTGCCAGCAGTTTGGGTACTTTGATTGCCCTCCACTTT. V usage is TRBV27 and J usage is TRBJ1-6, with unresolved D. Deletions cut 3 bases from V and 14 bases from J, with 14 bases between. The CDR3 extends over 13 amino acids. The germline gives CDR1 MNHEY, CDR2 SMNVEV (reference sequence).